This TCR beta chain was obtained from a study of T cells in Graves' hyperthyroidism and ophthalmopathy. Whole-study context: Before any treatment, at initial diagnosis, peripheral blood was collected.

Ophthalmopathy cases scored 3 or more on the Clinical Activity Score and 4 or more on NOSPECS grade, with duration below 3 months. PBMCs stemmed from around 10 ml fresh peripheral blood. The germline V and J ends were trimmed by 2 bases and 3 bases, with 10 bases remaining between them. The germline V gene has CDR1 SGHDN and CDR2 FVKESK. The CDR3 covers 14 residues. RNA transcripts yielded amplified TCR beta CDR3 regions. HTBI primers were the set used in a first-round RT-PCR of the TCR CDR3. Via MiXCR, TCRdb re-called the multiplex PCR reads, giving one row per CDR3 protein. Found here are around 300,000 distinct CDR3 sequences, roughly an eighth of them singletons; the top ten hold roughly 35%.

Sequences were obtained from blood. The sequence was obtained from a woman aged 40 to 50 with Graves' ophthalmopathy. This sequence joins TRBV14 and TRBJ1-1, with TRBD1 as a possible D gene (6 bases). The CDR3 DNA reads TGTGCCAGCAGCCAAATGACAGGACACACTGAAGCTTTCTTT. Its protein is CASSQMTGHTEAFF.